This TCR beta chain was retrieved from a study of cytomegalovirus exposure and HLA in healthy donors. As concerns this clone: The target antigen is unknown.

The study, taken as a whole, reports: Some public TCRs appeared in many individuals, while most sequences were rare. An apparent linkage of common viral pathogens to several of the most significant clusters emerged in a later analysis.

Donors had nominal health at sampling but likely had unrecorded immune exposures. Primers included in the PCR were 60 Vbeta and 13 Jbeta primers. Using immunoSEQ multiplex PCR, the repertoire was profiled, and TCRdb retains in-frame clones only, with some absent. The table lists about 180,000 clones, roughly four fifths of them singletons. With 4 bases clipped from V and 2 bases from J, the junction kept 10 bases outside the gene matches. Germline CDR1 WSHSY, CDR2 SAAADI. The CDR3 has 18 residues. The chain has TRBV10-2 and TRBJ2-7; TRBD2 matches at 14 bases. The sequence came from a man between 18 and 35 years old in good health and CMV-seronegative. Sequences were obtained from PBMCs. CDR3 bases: TGCGCCAGCAGTGTGGGACTAGCGGGAGCCTCCTTTGCCTACGAGCAGTACTTC. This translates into CASSVGLAGASFAYEQYF.